Below are 5 T cell receptor beta chains sequenced from a single sample in a study of blood T cell repertoires in COVID-19 (dated by TCRdb to 2020 to 2021). Libraries were prepared through the immunoSEQ multiplex PCR assay. TCRdb holds this immuneACCESS table with in-frame rearrangements only. Some clones are missing; in checked studies, unresolved V genes explain under half, and the rest has no known cause. Within this sample are 150,000 to 200,000 clones, with around 85% of them counted one time only. Approximately 11% of the sample comes from the top ten. Sequencing used peripheral blood. These receptors all stem from a man between 60 and 75 years old with active or convalescent COVID-19.

The chain carries TRBV6-1 and TRBJ2-7; 10 bases line up with TRBD2. V lost 3 bases and J lost 0; bases outside the gene matches: 2. The CDR3 totals 15 residues. Germline CDR1 MNHNS, CDR2 SASEGT. The CDR3 DNA reads TGTGCCAGCAGTGAGGGACTAGCGCCCTCCTACGAGCAGTACTTC. This translates into CASSEGLAPSYEQYF.

This chain uses TRBV7-9 with TRBJ2-7; tentative D call: TRBD1 (5 bases). Germline V gives CDR1 SEHNR, CDR2 FQNEAQ (reference sequence). This CDR3 has 13 amino acids. V was shortened by 0 bases and J by 3 bases, with 6 bases between the two germline ends. This chain's CDR3 is CASSLAGVYEQYF. CDR3 nucleotide sequence: TGTGCCAGCAGCTTAGCAGGGGTCTACGAGCAGTACTTC.

This clone was recorded a few times. CDR3 DNA sequence: TGTGCCAGCAGCCCGCGGGACAGGGACTATAATTCACCCCTCCACTTT. This gives the protein CASSPRDRDYNSPLHF. This chain joins TRBV4-2 and TRBJ1-6, with 9 nucleotides matching TRBD1. Germline V gene sequence: CDR1 LGHNA, CDR2 YNFKEQ. The CDR3 consists of 16 residues. J was trimmed by 3 bases and V by 4 bases; bases with no gene match: 4.

J is TRBJ2-5 and V is TRBV4-1; 12 bases are a match to TRBD2. The V and J ends lost 0 bases and 2 bases, in that order; junction bases with no gene match: 4. CDR1 is MGHRA and CDR2 is YSYEKL in the germline V gene. CDR3 length: 17 residues. CDR3 coding DNA: TGCGCCAGCAGCCAAGATCGTGGGACTAGCGGGCAAGAGACCCAGTACTTC. This encodes CASSQDRGTSGQETQYF.

This clone has a single count. The rearrangement links TRBV5-1 to TRBJ2-6; TRBD1 aligns across 8 bases. With V trimmed by 7 bases and J by 2 bases, 5 bases remained unmatched. Germline-derived CDR1 and CDR2 are SGHRS and YFSETQ. The CDR3 runs 15 residues. The DNA of the CDR3 is TGCGCCAGCTCGACAGGGGCGACTGGGGCCAACGTCCTGACTTTC. Protein product: CASSTGATGANVLTF.